This TCR beta chain was sequenced for a study of read filtering for tumor transcriptome and immune sequencing. About the study: R-ISS stage counts were 8 or 9 for I, 15 to 20 for II, 6 or 7 for III.

Study-level results: In IR-seq, single-read clonotypes were around four fifths of clonotypes but around 4% of reads.

Molecular barcoded adaptors covering alpha/delta and beta/gamma chains were used on roughly 400 ng RNA. TCRdb itself ran the reads through MiXCR, one entry per CDR3 protein. The sample consists of 100,000 to 150,000 distinct CDR3 sequences, around 13% of them appearing once. Sampling of bone marrow took place during active disease in every patient. Concerning this clonotype itself: Its target is unknown.

The TCR originated in a donor at least 40 years old with multiple myeloma. Sequencing used a population of CD138-negative cells sorted from bone marrow.

In DNA form, the CDR3 reads TGCGCCAGCAGCCAGCGGCTAGATAAGCGGGGACACACAGATACGCAGTATTTT. Protein product: CASSQRLDKRGHTDTQYF. The chain employs TRBV4-3 and TRBJ2-3; TRBD2 is a possible D gene (7 bases). Germline loops: CDR1 LGHNA, CDR2 YSLEER. This CDR3 region has 18 residues. V lost 3 bases, J lost 2 bases, and 21 bases lay in between.